These 3 T cell receptor beta chains were all obtained from the same sample, sequenced in a study of HIV-infected patients and healthy controls. All unsorted peripheral T cells were captured because whole blood was used without fractionation. cDNA was made from about 510 ng RNA using alpha and beta constant primers. Alpha and beta chain libraries were made separately by chain-specific third strand synthesis with multiplexing indices. One entry per CDR3 protein results from TCRdb running MiXCR on the 5' RACE reads. The top ten clones hold around 10% of a sample with 18,000 or so distinct CDR3 sequences, 12% of them seen once. The sequencing input was blood. The source of these receptors is an adult in good health.

CDR3 DNA: TGTGCCAGCAGCTTAGTCTTGGTAGCGACCGGTAATGAAAAACTGTTTTTT. Translated, it gives CASSLVLVATGNEKLFF. The chain combines TRBV7-6 with TRBJ1-4; D remains ambiguous. V lost 1 base, J lost 4 bases, and 16 bases lay in between. The CDR3 has 17 residues. Germline V gene lookup returns CDR1 SGHVS and CDR2 FNYEAQ.

This clonotype has just a few counts. This chain links TRBV6-5 with TRBJ1-2; 7 nucleotides line up with TRBD1. The CDR3 totals 14 residues. Germline V lookup: CDR1 MNHEY, CDR2 SVGAGI. J gave up 6 bases and V 4 bases, and 8 bases lay outside the gene matches. Written as DNA, the CDR3 is TGTGCCAGCAGTTCCCGACAGGGTTTGGATGGCTACACCTTC. Translated: CASSSRQGLDGYTF.

This clonotype was recorded many times. The chain links TRBV19 to TRBJ2-2, with a tentative D call TRBD2 (5 bases). Germline CDR1 reads LNHDA; CDR2 reads SQIVND (reference sequence). Between the trimmed V and J ends, which lost 3 bases and 4 bases, there was a span of 6 bases. The CDR3 runs to 13 residues. CDR3 nucleotide sequence: TGTGCCAGTAGTATTCGGGGCACCGGGGAGCTGTTTTTT. Translating gives CASSIRGTGELFF.